This TCR beta chain was captured by sequencing in a study of beta chain features in type 1 diabetes. The CDR3 has 14 amino acids. The germline V gene encodes CDR1 SQVTM and CDR2 ANQGSEA. Trimming took off 2 bases at V and 0 bases at J, with 9 bases between the two ends. Only a few counts were recorded for this clone. The antigen remains undetermined. One heparinised blood draw, averaging about 116 mL, came from each donor. Based on CD45RO/CCR7/CD25/CD127/CD95/CD27, CD4+ regulatory, stem cell-like memory, naive and central memory cells were sorted. Sequenced material consisted of expressed TCRB transcripts (all of the isolated RNA was reverse transcribed). Only in-frame clones appear in the TCRdb table, and some are missing; sequencing was by immunoSEQ multiplex PCR. The data show about 400,000 clones, around an eighth seen once. Study conclusions and caveats: For type 1 diabetes patients, VDJ junctions showed fewer insertions and more deletions. TCRB CDR3s were moderately but significantly shorter in Type 1 diabetes patients in all four CD4+ subsets. In cDNA sequencing, cells with high TCR expression could be over-represented.

This rearrangement joins TRBV29-1 to TRBJ2-3; unclear D gene. Material for sequencing was naive CD4+ T cells from blood. This receptor was taken from a woman aged 18-29 years with type 1 diabetes. The chain's CDR3 is CSVESPRSTDTQYF. The CDR3 bases are TGCAGCGTTGAATCCCCCCGTAGCACAGATACGCAGTATTTT.